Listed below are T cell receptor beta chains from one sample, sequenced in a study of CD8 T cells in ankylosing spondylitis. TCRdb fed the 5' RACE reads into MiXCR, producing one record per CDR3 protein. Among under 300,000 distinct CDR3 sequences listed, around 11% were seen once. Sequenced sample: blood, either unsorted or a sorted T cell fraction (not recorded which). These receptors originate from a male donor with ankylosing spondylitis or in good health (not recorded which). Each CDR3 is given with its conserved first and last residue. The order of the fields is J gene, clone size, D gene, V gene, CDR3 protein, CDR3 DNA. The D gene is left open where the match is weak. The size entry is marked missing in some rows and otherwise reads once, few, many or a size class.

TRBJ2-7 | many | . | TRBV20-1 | CSAGMTESYEQYF | TGCAGTGCAGGAATGACAGAGTCCTACGAGCAGTACTTC
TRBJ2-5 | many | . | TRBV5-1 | CASSLGGCQETQYF | TGCGCCAGCAGCTTGGGAGGGTGCCAAGAGACCCAGTACTTC
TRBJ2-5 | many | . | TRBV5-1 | CASSPRPVVGTETQYF | TGCGCCAGCAGCCCCCGCCCGGTCGTAGGAACAGAGACCCAGTACTTC
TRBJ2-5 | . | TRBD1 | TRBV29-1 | CSAVSTGSFRETQYF | TGCAGCGCCGTCTCGACAGGGAGCTTTCGCGAGACCCAGTACTTC
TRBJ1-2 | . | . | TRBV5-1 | CASSFDLRSGYTF | TGCGCCAGCAGCTTCGACCTCCGTAGTGGCTACACCTTC
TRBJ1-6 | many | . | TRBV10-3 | CAITSYLGGDSPLHF | TGTGCCATCACCTCCTATCTCGGCGGGGACTCACCCCTCCACTTT
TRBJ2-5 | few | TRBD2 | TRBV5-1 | CASSIGTSGPQETQYF | TGCGCCAGCAGCATTGGGACTAGCGGGCCTCAAGAGACCCAGTACTTC
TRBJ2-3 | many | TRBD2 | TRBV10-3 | CAIGLADTQYF | TGTGCCATAGGACTAGCGGATACGCAGTATTTT
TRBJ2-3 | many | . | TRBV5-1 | CASSLAPGSDTQYF | TGCGCCAGCAGCTTGGCCCCAGGTTCAGATACGCAGTATTTT
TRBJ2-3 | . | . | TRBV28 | CASSSIPAGTSTDTQYF | TGTGCCAGCAGTTCAATCCCAGCGGGGACAAGCACAGATACGCAGTATTTT
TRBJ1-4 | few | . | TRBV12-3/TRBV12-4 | CASRAGIGGSRNEKLFF | TGTGCCAGCAGAGCCGGGATCGGGGGATCTAGAAATGAAAAACTGTTTTTT
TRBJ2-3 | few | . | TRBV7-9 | CASSFNSTDTQYF | TGTGCCAGCAGCTTTAACAGCACAGATACGCAGTATTTT
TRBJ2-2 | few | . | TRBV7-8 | CASSVQFFVDTGELFF | TGTGCCAGCAGCGTCCAATTTTTTGTTGACACCGGGGAGCTGTTTTTT
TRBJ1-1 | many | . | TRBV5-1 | CASSFQGTNTEAFF | TGCGCCAGCAGCTTTCAGGGGACGAACACTGAAGCTTTCTTT
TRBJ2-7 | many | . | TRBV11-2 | CASSLSGASYEQYF | TGTGCCAGCAGCTTAAGTGGGGCTTCCTACGAGCAGTACTTC
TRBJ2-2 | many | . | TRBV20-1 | CSARVAPEINTGELFF | TGCAGTGCTAGAGTTGCTCCCGAGATCAACACCGGGGAGCTGTTTTTT
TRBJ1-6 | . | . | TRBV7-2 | CASSSEYSPLHF | TGTGCCAGCAGCTCAGAGTACTCACCCCTCCACTTT
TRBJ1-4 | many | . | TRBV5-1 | CASSFGERGEKLFF | TGCGCCAGCAGCTTCGGGGAGAGAGGTGAAAAACTGTTTTTT
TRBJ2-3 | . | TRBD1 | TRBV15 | CATSSRQGPTDTQYF | TGTGCCACCAGCAGCAGACAGGGCCCCACAGATACGCAGTATTTT
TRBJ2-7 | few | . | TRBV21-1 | CASSRDGEQYF | TGTGCCAGCAGCCGGGACGGGGAGCAGTACTTC
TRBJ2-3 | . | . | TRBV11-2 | CASSSLRRTDTQYF | TGTGCCAGCAGCTCTCTTCGCCGCACAGATACGCAGTATTTT
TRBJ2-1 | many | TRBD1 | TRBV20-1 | CSAHGQARNEQFF | TGCAGTGCACATGGACAGGCCCGCAATGAGCAGTTCTTC
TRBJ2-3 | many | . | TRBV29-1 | CSVEFGPSTDTQYF | TGCAGCGTTGAATTTGGGCCTAGCACAGATACGCAGTATTTT
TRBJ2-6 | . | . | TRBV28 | CASSDASGANVLTF | TGTGCCAGCAGCGATGCCTCTGGGGCCAACGTCCTGACTTTC
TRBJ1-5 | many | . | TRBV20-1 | CSASGGGTFNQPQHF | TGCAGTGCTAGTGGGGGAGGGACGTTCAATCAGCCCCAGCATTTT
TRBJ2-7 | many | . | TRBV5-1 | CASSLPERQTYEQYF | TGCGCCAGCAGCTTGCCCGAAAGACAGACCTACGAGCAGTACTTC
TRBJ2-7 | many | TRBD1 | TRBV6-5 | CASSDDRVEQYF | TGTGCCAGCAGTGATGACAGGGTTGAGCAGTACTTC
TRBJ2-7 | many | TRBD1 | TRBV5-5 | CASSLGGTGTEDF | TGTGCCAGCAGCTTGGGAGGTACCGGGACAGAGGACTTC
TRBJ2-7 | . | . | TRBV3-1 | CASSLRTGDFGQYF | TGTGCCAGCAGCCTCAGGACCGGGGATTTTGGGCAGTACTTC
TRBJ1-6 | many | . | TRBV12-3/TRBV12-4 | CASSPGDGPLHF | TGTGCCAGCAGCCCAGGGGACGGACCCCTCCACTTT